The subject of this entry is one TCR beta chain. This entry is derived from a study of T-cell memory formation after mild COVID-19. TCRdb reprocessed the 5' RACE reads with MiXCR, giving one entry per CDR3 protein. The data show 250,000 to 350,000 distinct CDR3 sequences, 16% seen once. Trimming removed 5 bases from V and 0 bases from J; junction bases left unmatched: 9. CDR1 and CDR2 from the germline V gene are MGHRA and YSYEKL. The CDR3 runs 19 residues. The source of this sequence is a man aged 18 to 35 who had mild COVID-19 (a few samples of this study predate the infection). Cell type and time point are not known. The chain has TRBV4-1 and TRBJ2-2; 13 nucleotides line up with TRBD2. The sequenced sample was PBMCs or a T cell subset sorted from them (not recorded which). CDR3 protein: CASSTLRTSGGTNTGELFF. The CDR3, as DNA: TGCGCCAGCAGCACCCTCCGGACTAGCGGGGGTACGAACACCGGGGAGCTGTTTTTT.